The T cell receptor delta chain described here comes from a study of gamma-delta T cells after stem cell transplantation. Germline V gene sequence: CDR1 TSWWSYY, CDR2 QGS. With V trimmed by 4 bases and J by 0 bases, 27 bases remained unmatched. This CDR3 contains 23 residues. This clone was detected only a few times. A much larger clone differs from this one at a single base, so this may be a read error. TCRdb used CATT to re-call clones from the RT-PCR reads. The sample lists about 1,700 delta-chain clones; roughly 15% were seen once. The rearrangement joins TRDV1 to TRDJ1; 9 positions match TRDD3. The source is a human donor. It is not recorded whose cells these are; they may come from a transplant donor. Sequencing used gamma-delta T cells. The CDR3 nucleotides read TGTGCTCTTGGGGGTATGCCCGGCCTTCCGGCGTACTGGGGGAGAAAGTACACCGATAAACTCATCTTT. It specifies CALGGMPGLPAYWGRKYTDKLIF.